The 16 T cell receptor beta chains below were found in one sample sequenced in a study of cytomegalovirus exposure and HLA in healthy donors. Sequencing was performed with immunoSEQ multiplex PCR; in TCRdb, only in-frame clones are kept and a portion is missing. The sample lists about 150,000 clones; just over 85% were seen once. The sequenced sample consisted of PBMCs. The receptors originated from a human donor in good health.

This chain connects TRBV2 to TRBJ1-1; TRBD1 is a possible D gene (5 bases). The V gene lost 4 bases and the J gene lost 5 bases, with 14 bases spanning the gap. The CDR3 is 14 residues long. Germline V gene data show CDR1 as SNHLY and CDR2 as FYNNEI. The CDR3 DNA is TGTGCCAGCAGTGGACAAAGGGGACTAACTGAAGCTTTCTTT. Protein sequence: CASSGQRGLTEAFF.

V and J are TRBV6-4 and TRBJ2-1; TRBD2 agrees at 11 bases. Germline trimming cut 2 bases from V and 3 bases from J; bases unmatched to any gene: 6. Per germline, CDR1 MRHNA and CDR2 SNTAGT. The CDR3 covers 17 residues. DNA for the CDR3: TGTGCCAGCAGTGACCTAGCGGGGGGCCGCGACTACAATGAGCAGTTCTTC. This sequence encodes CASSDLAGGRDYNEQFF.

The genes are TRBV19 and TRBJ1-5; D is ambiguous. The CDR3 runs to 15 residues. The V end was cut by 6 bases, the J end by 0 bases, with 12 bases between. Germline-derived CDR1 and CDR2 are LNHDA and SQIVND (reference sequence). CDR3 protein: CASSPEAYSNQPQHF. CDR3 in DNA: TGTGCCAGTAGCCCCGAGGCCTATAGCAATCAGCCCCAGCATTTT.

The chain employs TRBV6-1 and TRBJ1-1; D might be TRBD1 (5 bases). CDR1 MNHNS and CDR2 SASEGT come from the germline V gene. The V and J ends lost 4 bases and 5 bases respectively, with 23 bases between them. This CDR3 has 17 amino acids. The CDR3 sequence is CASSARIGGERRTEAFF. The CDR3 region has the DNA TGTGCCAGCAGTGCTCGGATTGGGGGGGAAAGGAGAACTGAAGCTTTCTTT.

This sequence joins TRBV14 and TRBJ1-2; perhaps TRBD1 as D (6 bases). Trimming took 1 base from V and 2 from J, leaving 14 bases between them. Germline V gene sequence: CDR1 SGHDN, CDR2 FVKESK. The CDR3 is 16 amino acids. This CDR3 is CASSQGFRGTNYGYTF. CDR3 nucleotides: TGTGCCAGCAGCCAAGGTTTTAGGGGGACCAACTATGGCTACACCTTC.

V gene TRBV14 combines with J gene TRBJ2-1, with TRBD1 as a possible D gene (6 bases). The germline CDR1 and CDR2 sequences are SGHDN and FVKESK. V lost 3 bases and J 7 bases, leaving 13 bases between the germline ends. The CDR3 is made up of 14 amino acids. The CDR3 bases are TGTGCCAGCAGCCAGCCCGGTACAGGGAATGAGCAGTTCTTC. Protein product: CASSQPGTGNEQFF.

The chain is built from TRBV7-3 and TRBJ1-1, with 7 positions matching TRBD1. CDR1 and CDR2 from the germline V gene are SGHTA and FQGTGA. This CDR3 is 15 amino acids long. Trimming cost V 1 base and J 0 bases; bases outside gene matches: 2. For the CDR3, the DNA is TGTGCCAGCAGCTTAAGACAGGGTATGAACACTGAAGCTTTCTTT. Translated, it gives CASSLRQGMNTEAFF.

In DNA form, the CDR3 reads TGTGCCAGCAGTGATCTTCGGGGGGGAGGCGGGAGTCTCCACGAGCAGTACTTC. Protein sequence: CASSDLRGGGGSLHEQYF. V usage is TRBV6-1 and J usage is TRBJ2-7; TRBD2 matches at 8 bases. The CDR3 sequence is 18 residues long. Per germline, CDR1 MNHNS and CDR2 SASEGT. After removal of 3 bases from V and 5 bases from J, the junction contained 18 bases not matched to a gene.

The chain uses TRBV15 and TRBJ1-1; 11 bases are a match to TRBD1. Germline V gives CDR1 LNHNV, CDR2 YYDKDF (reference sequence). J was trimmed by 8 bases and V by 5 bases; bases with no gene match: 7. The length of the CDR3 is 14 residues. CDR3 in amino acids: CATSPFGTGGEAFF. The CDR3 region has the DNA TGTGCCACCAGCCCATTTGGGACAGGGGGGGAAGCTTTCTTT.

DNA for the CDR3: TGTGCCAGCAGTCTAGCTCCAGCGGCCCAGCAGTTCTTC. Its translation: CASSLAPAAQQFF. The chain carries TRBV27 and TRBJ2-1; weak D call: TRBD2 (5 bases). Germline V gene data show CDR1 as MNHEY and CDR2 as SMNVEV (reference sequence). V was pared by 5 bases and J by 11 bases, with 16 bases between. The length of the CDR3 is 13 residues.

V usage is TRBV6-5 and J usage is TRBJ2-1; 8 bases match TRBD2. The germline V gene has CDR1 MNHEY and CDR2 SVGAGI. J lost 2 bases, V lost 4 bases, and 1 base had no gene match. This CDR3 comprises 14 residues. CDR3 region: CASSSGGPYNEQFF. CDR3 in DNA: TGTGCCAGCAGTTCGGGGGGGCCCTACAATGAGCAGTTCTTC.

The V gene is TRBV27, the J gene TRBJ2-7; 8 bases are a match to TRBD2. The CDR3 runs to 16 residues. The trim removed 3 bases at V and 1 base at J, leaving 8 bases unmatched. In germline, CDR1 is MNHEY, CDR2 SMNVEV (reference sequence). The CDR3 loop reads CASSFGFGGDSYEQYF. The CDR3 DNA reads TGTGCCAGCAGTTTCGGGTTCGGGGGGGATTCCTACGAGCAGTACTTC.

For the CDR3, the DNA is TGCGCCAGCAGCCAAGCCATCAATAGCAATCAGCCCCAGCATTTT. Translated: CASSQAINSNQPQHF. This chain links TRBV4-1 with TRBJ1-5; D gene ambiguous. Germline V gene sequence: CDR1 MGHRA, CDR2 YSYEKL. V lost 1 base and J lost 0, with 7 bases in between. This CDR3 has 15 residues.

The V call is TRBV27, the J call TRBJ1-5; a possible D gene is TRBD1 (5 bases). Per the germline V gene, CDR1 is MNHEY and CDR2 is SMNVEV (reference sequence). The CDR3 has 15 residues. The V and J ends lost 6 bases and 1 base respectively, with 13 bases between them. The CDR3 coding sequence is TGTGCCAGCAGCTTGACAGTAATGAGCAATCAGCCCCAGCATTTT. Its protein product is CASSLTVMSNQPQHF.

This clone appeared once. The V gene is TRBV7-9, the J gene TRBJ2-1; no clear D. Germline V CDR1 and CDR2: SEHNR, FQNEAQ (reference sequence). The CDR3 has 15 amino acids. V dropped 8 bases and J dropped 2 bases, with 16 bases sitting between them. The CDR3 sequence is CASSPSAVPYNEQFF. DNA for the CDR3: TGTGCCAGCTCCCCCAGCGCGGTCCCCTACAATGAGCAGTTCTTC.

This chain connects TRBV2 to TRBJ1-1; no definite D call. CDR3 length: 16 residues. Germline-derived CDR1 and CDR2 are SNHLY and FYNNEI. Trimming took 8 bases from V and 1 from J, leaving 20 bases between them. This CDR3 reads CASALGGISENTEAFF. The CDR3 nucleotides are TGTGCCAGCGCCCTAGGAGGGATTAGTGAGAACACTGAAGCTTTCTTT.